Detailed here is one T cell receptor (beta chain). Its antigen is still unknown. The data were produced by immunoSEQ multiplex PCR, yet TCRdb's version contains in-frame clones alone and is incomplete. This table has about 16,000 clones, more than 75% appearing once. The sample belongs to a study of lymphopenia after photon versus proton radiotherapy. Study-level points and caveats: Post-nadir diversity loss with photons came from oligoclonal expansion, particularly CD8+ Temra cells. Post-nadir TCR diversity decline inversely tracked overall survival among those who died. Under photons, naive T cells and diversity fell while effector/memory populations rose.

The length of the CDR3 is 15 residues. V lost 5 bases to trimming and J lost 4 bases; unmatched junction nucleotides: 7. Germline lookup yields CDR1 MNHEY and CDR2 SVGAGI. The clonotype originates from a man between 65 and 85 years old with pancreatic cancer. This rearrangement joins TRBV6-5 to TRBJ1-2; TRBD1 aligns across 10 bases. The sample was peripheral blood, taken from a patient treated with proton-based radiotherapy. Written as DNA, the CDR3 is TGTGCCAGCAGTCCGGACAGGGGGAGTGTCTATGGCTACACCTTC. Translating gives CASSPDRGSVYGYTF.